The source of this T cell receptor (beta chain) is a study of PD-1 blockade in classical Hodgkin lymphoma. Study in general: Patients were infused with nivolumab 3 mg/kg every 2 weeks.

Points from the study as a whole: The CD4+ diversity rise by C4D1 was clearest in complete responders. Reports indicated that newly diagnosed patients had lower baseline TCR diversity than healthy donors did. Why the repertoires differ is still unclear, perhaps disease activity or prior therapy.

The time point was: cycle 4 day 1 (C4D1), after less than 7 weeks of nivolumab. Each of the patients experienced relapse following autologous stem cell transplantation, and their brentuximab vedotin exposure differed. The CDR3 consists of 15 residues. The V segment lost 3 bases and the J segment 5 bases; nucleotides outside the gene matches: 8. As regards this clone: Antigen: not known.

Clones were sequenced by immunoSEQ multiplex PCR, and TCRdb holds only the in-frame ones, with some missing. Here the sample spans 75,000 to 95,000 clones, about 83% being singletons. This clonotype originated in a human donor with classical Hodgkin lymphoma. The material was peripheral blood mononuclear cells (PBMCs), obtained before the fourth cycle of nivolumab. The chain recombines TRBV5-7 with TRBJ2-7, with 10 positions matching TRBD2. TRBV5-7 belongs to the ORF category, with a function that is uncertain. CDR3 sequence (DNA): TGTGCCAGCAGCTGTCCGGGACTAGCGATCCACGAGCAGTACTTC. This translates into CASSCPGLAIHEQYF.